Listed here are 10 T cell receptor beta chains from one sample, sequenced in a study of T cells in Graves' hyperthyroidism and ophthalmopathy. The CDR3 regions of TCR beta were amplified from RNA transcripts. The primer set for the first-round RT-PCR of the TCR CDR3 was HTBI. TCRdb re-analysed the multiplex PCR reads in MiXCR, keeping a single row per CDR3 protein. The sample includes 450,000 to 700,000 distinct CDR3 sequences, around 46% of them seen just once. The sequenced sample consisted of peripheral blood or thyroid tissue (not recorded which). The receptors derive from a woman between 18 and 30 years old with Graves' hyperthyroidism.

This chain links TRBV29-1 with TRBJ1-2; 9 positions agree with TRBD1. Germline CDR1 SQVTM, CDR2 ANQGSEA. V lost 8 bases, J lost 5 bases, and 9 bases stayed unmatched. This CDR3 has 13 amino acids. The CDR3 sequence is CSQDFGTGYGYTF. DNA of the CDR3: TGCAGCCAGGACTTCGGGACAGGGTATGGCTACACCTTC.

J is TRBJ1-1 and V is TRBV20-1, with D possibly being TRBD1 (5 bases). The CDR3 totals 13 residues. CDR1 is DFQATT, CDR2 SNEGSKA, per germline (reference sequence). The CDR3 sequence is CSAPGPRDTEAFF. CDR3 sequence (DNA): TGCAGCGCCCCTGGACCCAGGGACACTGAAGCTTTCTTT.

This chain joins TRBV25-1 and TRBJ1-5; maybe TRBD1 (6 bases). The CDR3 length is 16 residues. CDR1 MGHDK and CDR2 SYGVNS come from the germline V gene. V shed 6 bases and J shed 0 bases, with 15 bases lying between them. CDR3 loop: CASSFRRGYSNQPQHF. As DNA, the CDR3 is TGTGCCAGCAGCTTCCGCAGGGGTTATAGCAATCAGCCCCAGCATTTT.

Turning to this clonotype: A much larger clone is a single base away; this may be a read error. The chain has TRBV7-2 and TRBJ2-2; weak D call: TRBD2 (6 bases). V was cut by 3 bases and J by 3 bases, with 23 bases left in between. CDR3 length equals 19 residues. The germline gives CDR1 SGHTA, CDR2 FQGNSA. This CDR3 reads CASSFLILARPGDTGELFF. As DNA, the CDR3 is TGTGCCAGCAGCTTCCTTATACTAGCACGTCCGGGGGACACCGGGGAGCTGTTTTTT.

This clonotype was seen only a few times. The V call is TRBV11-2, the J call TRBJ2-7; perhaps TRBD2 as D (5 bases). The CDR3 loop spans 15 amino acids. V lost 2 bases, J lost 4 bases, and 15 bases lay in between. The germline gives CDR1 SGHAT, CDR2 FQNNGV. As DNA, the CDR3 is TGTGCCAGCAGCTTAAAGATTGAGGGAAATTACGAGCAGTACTTC. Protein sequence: CASSLKIEGNYEQYF.

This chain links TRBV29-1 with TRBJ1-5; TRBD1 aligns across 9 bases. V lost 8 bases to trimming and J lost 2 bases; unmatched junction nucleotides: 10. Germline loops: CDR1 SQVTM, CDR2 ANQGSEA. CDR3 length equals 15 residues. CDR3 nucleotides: TGCAGCACCTCCGACAGGGGGATTGGCAATCAGCCCCAGCATTTT. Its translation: CSTSDRGIGNQPQHF.

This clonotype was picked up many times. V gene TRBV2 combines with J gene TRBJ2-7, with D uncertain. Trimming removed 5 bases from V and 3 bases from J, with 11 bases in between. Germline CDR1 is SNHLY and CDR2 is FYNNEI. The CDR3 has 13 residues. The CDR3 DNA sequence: TGTGCCAGCAGTACCGGGCCCCGCTACGAGCAGTACTTC. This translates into CASSTGPRYEQYF.

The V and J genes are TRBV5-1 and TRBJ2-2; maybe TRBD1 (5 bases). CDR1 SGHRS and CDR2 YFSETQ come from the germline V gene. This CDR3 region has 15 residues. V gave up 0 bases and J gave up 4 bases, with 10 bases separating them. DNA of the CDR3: TGCGCCAGCAGCTTGGAGGGGTCCCGCACCGGGGAGCTGTTTTTT. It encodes CASSLEGSRTGELFF.

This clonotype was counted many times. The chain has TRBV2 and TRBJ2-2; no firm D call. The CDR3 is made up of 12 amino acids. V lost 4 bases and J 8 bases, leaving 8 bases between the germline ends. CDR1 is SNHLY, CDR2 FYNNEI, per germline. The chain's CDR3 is CASSVDGGELFF. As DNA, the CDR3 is TGTGCCAGCAGTGTAGACGGTGGGGAGCTGTTTTTT. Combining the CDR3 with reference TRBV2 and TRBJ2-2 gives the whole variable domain EPEVTQTPSHQVTQMGQEVILRCVPISNHLYFYWYRQILGQKVEFLVSFYNNEISEKSEIFDDQFSVERPDGSNFTLKIRSTKLEDSAMYFCASSVDGGELFFGEGSRLTVL.

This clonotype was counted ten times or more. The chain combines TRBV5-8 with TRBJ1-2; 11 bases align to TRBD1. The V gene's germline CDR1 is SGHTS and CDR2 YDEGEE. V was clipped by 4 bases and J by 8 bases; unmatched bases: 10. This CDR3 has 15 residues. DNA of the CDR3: TGTGCCAGCAGCCCCCAGGACAGGGGGCGCAGGGGCTACACCTTC. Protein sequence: CASSPQDRGRRGYTF.